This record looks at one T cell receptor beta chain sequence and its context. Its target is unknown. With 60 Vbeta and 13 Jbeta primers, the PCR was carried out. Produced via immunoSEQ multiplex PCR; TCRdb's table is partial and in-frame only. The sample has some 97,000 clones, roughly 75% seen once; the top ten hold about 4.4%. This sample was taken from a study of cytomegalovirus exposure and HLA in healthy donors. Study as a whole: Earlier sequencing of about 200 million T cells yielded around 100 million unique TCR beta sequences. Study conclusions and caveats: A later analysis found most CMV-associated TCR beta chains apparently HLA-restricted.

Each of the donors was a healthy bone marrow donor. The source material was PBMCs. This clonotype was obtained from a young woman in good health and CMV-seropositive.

The CDR3 sequence: CASSHGTAVSGANVLTF. CDR3 sequence (DNA): TGTGCCAGCAGCCACGGGACAGCAGTCTCTGGGGCCAACGTCCTGACTTTC. The V gene is TRBV28, the J gene TRBJ2-6, with TRBD1 matching 7 bases. J lost 0 bases, V lost 6 bases, and 8 bases had no gene match. This CDR3 region has 17 residues. Germline V lookup: CDR1 MDHEN, CDR2 SYDVKM. The variable domain in full, completed from reference TRBV28 and TRBJ2-6, reads DVKVTQSSRYLVKRTGEKVFLECVQDMDHENMFWYRQDPGLGLRLIYFSYDVKMKEKGDIPEGYSVSREKKERFSLILESASTNQTSMYLCASSHGTAVSGANVLTFGAGSRLTVL.